Each of the 29 T cell receptor beta chains below was sequenced from the same sample in a study of blood T cells in healthy people across ages (dated by TCRdb to between 2015 and 2017). The library was prepared using 5' RACE. For sequencing, an Illumina HiSeq 2500 was employed. The second PCR ran for about 7 to 11 cycles and used a J-beta primer mix along with a sample-barcoded 5' primer. Using fastp at Q25 and MiXCR, TCRdb reprocessed the public reads and kept productive beta chains. Each CDR3 protein appears once, grouped with its most common genes and DNA. The sample table records about 2 million distinct CDR3 sequences; 49% of these occur just once. The top ten hold over 2% of the sample. Input material: blood. The receptors here all came from a middle-aged woman in good health.

For this clonotype: At one end, the junction sequence differs from germline, possibly due to a read error. The chain employs TRBV5-1 and TRBJ2-5; D could derive from TRBD1 or TRBD2 (6 bases each). Germline V gives CDR1 SGHRS, CDR2 YFSETQ. CDR3 length equals 14 residues. The CDR3 is CANSFGGGQETQYF. DNA of the CDR3: TGCGCCAACAGCTTCGGGGGCGGCCAAGAGACCCAGTACTTC. The variable domain in full, completed from reference TRBV5-1 and TRBJ2-5, reads KAGVTQTPRYLIKTRGQQVTLSCSPISGHRSVSWYQQTPGQGLQFLFEYFSETQRNKGNFPGRFSGRQFSNSRSEMNVSTLELGDSALYLCANSFGGGQETQYFGPGTRLLVL.

Notes on this clonotype: The junction departs from germline at one end; a sequencing error may be responsible. The chain links TRBV28 to TRBJ2-5; D gene ambiguous. The CDR3 is 14 residues long. CDR1 is MDHEN and CDR2 is SYDVKM in the germline V gene. CDR3 residues: CAGSLGRPRETQYF. The CDR3 DNA follows: TGTGCCGGCAGTTTAGGGCGGCCTAGGGAGACCCAGTACTTC.

This chain connects TRBV5-1 to TRBJ2-3; 13 bases fit TRBD2. Per germline, CDR1 SGHRS and CDR2 YFSETQ. Trimming removed 2 bases from V and 0 bases from J; junction bases left unmatched: 3. The CDR3 is 17 residues long. The CDR3 protein is CASSFTSGGVSTDTQYF. CDR3 DNA sequence: TGCGCCAGCAGCTTTACTAGCGGGGGGGTCAGCACAGATACGCAGTATTTT.

The gene calls are TRBV7-9 and TRBJ2-7; perhaps D is TRBD1 or TRBD2 (6 bases each). The CDR3 runs 15 residues. Trimming removed 4 bases from V and 3 bases from J, with 16 bases in between. Germline CDR1 and CDR2: SEHNR and FQNEAQ (reference sequence). CDR3 sequence: CASSWGAGEVYEQYF. The DNA of the CDR3 is TGTGCCAGCAGCTGGGGGGCAGGGGAAGTCTACGAGCAGTACTTC.

This clonotype has only a few counts. The rearrangement links TRBV12-3 or TRBV12-4 to TRBJ1-2; D unclear. Trimming removed 5 bases at V and 7 bases at J, with 11 bases between. There are 12 residues in the CDR3. The CDR3: CASSGVNSGYTF. Written as DNA, the CDR3 is TGTGCCAGCAGTGGGGTGAATTCTGGCTACACCTTC.

The chain combines TRBV28 with TRBJ1-2; unclear D gene. Per germline, CDR1 MDHEN and CDR2 SYDVKM. The CDR3 runs 14 residues. V dropped 7 bases and J dropped 8 bases, with 20 bases sitting between them. Written as DNA, the CDR3 is TGTGCCAGCAACCCTACAGTGAGGTTCGACGGCTACACCTTC. Translating it yields CASNPTVRFDGYTF.

CDR3 sequence reads: CASSIGTINYGYTF. CDR3 bases: TGTGCCAGCAGCATCGGGACAATCAACTATGGCTACACCTTC. The V and J genes are TRBV5-6 and TRBJ1-2; D is perhaps TRBD1 (6 bases). CDR1 and CDR2 (germline): SGHDT, YYEEEE. Deletions cut 4 bases from V and 2 bases from J, with 12 bases between. The CDR3 consists of 14 residues.

The CDR3 is CSVGGGASQPQHF. The CDR3 bases are TGCAGCGTTGGAGGGGGGGCGAGCCAGCCCCAGCATTTT. The gene calls are TRBV29-1 and TRBJ1-5; perhaps TRBD1 as D (6 bases). Between the trimmed V and J ends, which lost 4 bases and 7 bases, there was a span of 14 bases. Germline V gene lookup returns CDR1 SQVTM and CDR2 ANQGSEA. The CDR3 length is 13 residues.

This chain links TRBV28 with TRBJ2-3, with 11 bases lining up with TRBD2. Germline V gives CDR1 MDHEN, CDR2 SYDVKM. The CDR3 totals 16 residues. With V trimmed by 5 bases and J by 6 bases, 10 bases remained unmatched. CDR3 sequence (DNA): TGTGCCAGCAGTCCTAAGGCACTAGCGGGGGTGGATACGCAGTATTTT. Translating it yields CASSPKALAGVDTQYF.

The V and J genes are TRBV2 and TRBJ2-4; maybe TRBD2 (5 bases). With 6 bases removed from V and 2 bases from J, the gap between germline ends came to 14 bases. The germline CDR1 and CDR2 sequences are SNHLY and FYNNEI. CDR3 size: 15 residues. CDR3 coding DNA: TGTGCCAGCAGAGCGACACGGGGATCCAAAAACATTCAGTACTTC. Its protein product is CASRATRGSKNIQYF.

This clonotype was counted a few times. The J gene is TRBJ1-2, the V gene TRBV20-1; TRBD1 might be the D (5 bases). This CDR3 is 13 amino acids long. The germline CDR1 and CDR2 sequences are DFQATT and SNEGSKA (reference sequence). V was trimmed by 0 bases and J by 4 bases, leaving 9 bases between them. The CDR3 is CSARDPGTYGYTF. The CDR3 DNA sequence: TGCAGTGCTAGAGACCCGGGGACCTATGGCTACACCTTC.

The V gene is TRBV7-2, the J gene TRBJ2-5; 7 bases are shared with TRBD1. Germline assignment: CDR1 SGHTA and CDR2 FQGNSA. V shed 3 bases and J 0 bases; nucleotides not matched to a gene: 1. The CDR3 length is 14 residues. CDR3 sequence reads: CASSFDRDQETQYF. The CDR3, as DNA: TGTGCCAGCAGCTTTGACAGGGACCAAGAGACCCAGTACTTC.

This clonotype appeared once. The V gene is TRBV4-3, the J gene TRBJ2-4, with 9 bases lining up with TRBD1. J was trimmed by 9 bases and V by 0 bases; bases with no gene match: 9. The CDR3 has 16 amino acids. Looked up from germline, CDR1 is LGHNA and CDR2 is YSLEER. The CDR3 spells CASSQDPGGQGPIQYF. The CDR3 region has the DNA TGCGCCAGCAGCCAAGATCCCGGGGGACAGGGACCCATTCAGTACTTC.

This clonotype was seen a few times. This chain joins TRBV6-1 and TRBJ2-3; D may correspond to TRBD1 or TRBD2 (5 bases each). V was clipped by 7 bases and J by 2 bases, with 16 bases between them. The CDR3 is 15 residues long. From germline, CDR1 is MNHNS and CDR2 SASEGT. The DNA of the CDR3 is TGTGCCAGCAATAGCGAGGGGTGGCTCACAGATACGCAGTATTTT. Encoded protein: CASNSEGWLTDTQYF.

This clonotype was found a few times. The gene calls are TRBV28 and TRBJ2-1; D is unresolved. Germline V lookup: CDR1 MDHEN, CDR2 SYDVKM. The V gene lost 1 base and the J gene lost 6 bases, with 13 bases spanning the gap. The CDR3 totals 15 residues. The CDR3 bases are TGTGCCAGCAGTTTATTGGGCCCCTCGGGCAATGAGCAGTTCTTC. Translation gives CASSLLGPSGNEQFF.

This clonotype appeared a few times. The chain employs TRBV13 and TRBJ2-5; 9 nucleotides match TRBD2. This CDR3 comprises 19 residues. V lost 5 bases, J lost 0 bases, and 16 bases stayed unmatched. Germline V gene lookup returns CDR1 PRHDT and CDR2 FYEKMQ (reference sequence). The CDR3 DNA sequence: TGTGCCAGCAGCCCATCCTCGACAGGGCCTAGCGGGAACCAAGAGACCCAGTACTTC. This encodes CASSPSSTGPSGNQETQYF.

V gene TRBV12-3 or TRBV12-4 combines with J gene TRBJ2-1; D gene ambiguous. The CDR3 loop spans 14 amino acids. V dropped 4 bases and J dropped 7 bases, with 14 bases sitting between them. This CDR3 is CASSSVQGPNEQFF. The CDR3, as DNA: TGTGCCAGCAGTTCCGTACAAGGGCCGAATGAGCAGTTCTTC.

V gene TRBV28 combines with J gene TRBJ2-7, with D hard to call. With 6 bases removed from V and 4 bases from J, the gap between germline ends came to 16 bases. CDR1 MDHEN and CDR2 SYDVKM come from the germline V gene. This CDR3 region has 14 residues. The CDR3 nucleotides are TGTGCCAGCAGGAAAGGTGGGCAGAATTACGAGCAGTACTTC. Protein sequence: CASRKGGQNYEQYF.

This clonotype has a handful of counts. The V gene is TRBV11-2, the J gene TRBJ2-3; D might be TRBD1 (6 bases). V shed 3 bases and J shed 4 bases, with 8 bases lying between them. The CDR3 runs to 13 residues. Germline lookup yields CDR1 SGHAT and CDR2 FQNNGV. CDR3 coding DNA: TGTGCCAGCAGCTTCAACAGGGCAGATACGCAGTATTTT. Translating gives CASSFNRADTQYF. The full variable domain, its missing parts supplied by reference TRBV11-2 and TRBJ2-3, is EAGVAQSPRYKIIEKRQSVAFWCNPISGHATLYWYQQILGQGPKLLIQFQNNGVVDDSQLPKDRFSAERLKGVDSTLKIQPAKLEDSAVYLCASSFNRADTQYFGPGTRLTVL.

The chain links TRBV28 to TRBJ2-3; D call uncertain. This CDR3 comprises 17 residues. V was cut by 2 bases and J by 3 bases, with 18 bases left in between. Germline-derived CDR1 and CDR2 are MDHEN and SYDVKM. In nucleotides, the CDR3 is TGTGCCAGCAGTTTAAAGGTCGATAGAGCGAGGACAGATACGCAGTATTTT. This gives the protein CASSLKVDRARTDTQYF.

The chain uses TRBV20-1 and TRBJ2-3; tentatively, D is TRBD1 (6 bases). V lost 6 bases to trimming and J lost 6 bases, with 25 bases between them. The CDR3 length is 16 residues. In germline, CDR1 is DFQATT, CDR2 SNEGSKA (reference sequence). The DNA of the CDR3 is TGCAGTGCCAGACTACGCGAGGGGACATTCGGCGATACGCAGTATTTT. It is translated as CSARLREGTFGDTQYF.

The chain is built from TRBV9 and TRBJ1-2, with 7 positions matching TRBD1. Per germline, CDR1 SGDLS and CDR2 YYNGEE. With V trimmed by 3 bases and J by 5 bases, 13 bases remained unmatched. CDR3 length: 16 residues. The CDR3 protein is CASSADRWELDYGYTF. The CDR3 DNA reads TGTGCCAGCAGCGCGGACAGGTGGGAGCTTGATTATGGCTACACCTTC.

This clonotype has more than one count but fewer than ten. This sequence joins TRBV28 and TRBJ2-5, with D tentatively TRBD2 (7 bases). V shed 5 bases and J shed 2 bases, with 21 bases lying between them. CDR1 is MDHEN, CDR2 SYDVKM, per germline. The CDR3 covers 17 residues. CDR3 DNA: TGTGCCAGCAGTCTCCTTTTGGGGGGGCCTGCACAAGAGACCCAGTACTTC. This encodes CASSLLLGGPAQETQYF. The full variable domain, its missing parts supplied by reference TRBV28 and TRBJ2-5, is DVKVTQSSRYLVKRTGEKVFLECVQDMDHENMFWYRQDPGLGLRLIYFSYDVKMKEKGDIPEGYSVSREKKERFSLILESASTNQTSMYLCASSLLLGGPAQETQYFGPGTRLLVL.

V and J are TRBV5-6 and TRBJ2-3; possibly TRBD1 or TRBD2 for D (5 bases each). The CDR3 is made up of 17 amino acids. Deletions cut 3 bases from V and 2 bases from J, with 19 bases between. The germline V gene has CDR1 SGHDT and CDR2 YYEEEE. CDR3 loop: CASSSAGTTPFTDTQYF. Written as DNA, the CDR3 is TGTGCCAGCAGCTCTGCCGGGACCACACCTTTCACAGATACGCAGTATTTT.

This clonotype came up a few times. V gene TRBV6-1 combines with J gene TRBJ2-4; either TRBD1 or TRBD2 may fit D (5 bases each). There are 17 residues in the CDR3. With 6 bases removed from V and 0 bases from J, the gap between germline ends came to 18 bases. Germline V gene lookup returns CDR1 MNHNS and CDR2 SASEGT. CDR3 bases: TGTGCCAGCAGCCCGATCCGGGACGCCCTAGCCAAAAACATTCAGTACTTC. Its protein product is CASSPIRDALAKNIQYF.

The chain is built from TRBV7-8 and TRBJ1-6; D gene unclear. The CDR3 contains 11 residues. Germline loops: CDR1 SGHVS, CDR2 FQNEAQ. Trimming shortened V by 5 bases and J by 18 bases, and 14 bases separated the two germline ends. The CDR3 nucleotides read TGTGCCAGCAGCCAGTCGCAGGAGCGCCACTTT. It is translated as CASSQSQERHF.

The chain couples TRBV20-1 to TRBJ1-3; D uncertain. CDR1 and CDR2 from the germline V gene are DFQATT and SNEGSKA (reference sequence). V lost 5 bases and J 8 bases, leaving 7 bases between the germline ends. The CDR3 has 10 residues. CDR3 region: CSAHRDTIYF. CDR3 DNA: TGCAGTGCTCATCGGGACACCATATATTTT.

This clonotype was recorded once. The V gene is TRBV11-1, the J gene TRBJ2-5, with D possibly being TRBD2 (6 bases). The CDR3 is made up of 15 amino acids. V gave up 5 bases and J gave up 5 bases, with 18 bases separating them. Looked up from germline, CDR1 is SGHAT and CDR2 is FQDESV (reference sequence). For the CDR3, the DNA is TGTGCCAGCAGCCTCCCCGCGGGGCCGTTCGAGACCCAGTACTTC. Translated, it gives CASSLPAGPFETQYF.

The J gene is TRBJ2-5, the V gene TRBV2; 15 bases map to TRBD2. This CDR3 has 18 amino acids. The trim removed 5 bases at V and 1 base at J, leaving 8 bases unmatched. Looked up from germline, CDR1 is SNHLY and CDR2 is FYNNEI. The CDR3 is CASSHGLAGGPFQETQYF. The CDR3 coding sequence is TGTGCCAGCAGTCACGGACTAGCGGGGGGGCCCTTCCAAGAGACCCAGTACTTC. The full variable domain, rest sourced from reference TRBV2 and TRBJ2-5, is EPEVTQTPSHQVTQMGQEVILRCVPISNHLYFYWYRQILGQKVEFLVSFYNNEISEKSEIFDDQFSVERPDGSNFTLKIRSTKLEDSAMYFCASSHGLAGGPFQETQYFGPGTRLLVL.